Listed below are T cell receptor beta chains from one sample, sequenced in a study of beta chain features in type 1 diabetes. Assay used: immunoSEQ multiplex PCR; TCRdb lists only in-frame clones, some missing. The sample holds some 150,000 clones, over 8.5% seen once. Sequencing input: central memory CD4+ T cells from blood. The receptors come from a man younger than 35 in good health. Each CDR3 is given with its conserved first and last residue. A D gene is named only where the DNA matches it firmly. Expanded clones get a size class; other rows say once, few or many, or leave the size out.

>TRBJ2-7|TRBD1|TRBV6-1|many
CASSRDRGIYEQYF
TGTGCCAGCAGCCGGGACAGGGGAATCTACGAGCAGTACTTC
>TRBJ2-5|-|TRBV7-3|-
CASSLRLEETQYF
TGTGCCAGCAGCTTAAGGCTAGAAGAGACCCAGTACTTC
>TRBJ1-1|TRBD1|TRBV18|few
CASSLDRGEAFF
TGTGCCAGCTCACTCGACAGGGGTGAAGCTTTCTTT
>TRBJ2-7|TRBD1|TRBV29-1|few
CSASGDRGDEQYF
TGCAGCGCGAGCGGGGACAGGGGAGATGAGCAGTACTTC
>TRBJ2-5|-|TRBV5-4|-
CASSTWKGNRAYLETQYF
TGTGCCAGCAGCACGTGGAAAGGAAACAGGGCGTACTTAGAGACCCAGTACTTC
>TRBJ2-5|-|TRBV6-6|few
CASTRGGSETQYF
TGTGCCAGCACCCGAGGGGGGTCAGAGACCCAGTACTTC
>TRBJ2-6|TRBD1|TRBV9|-
CASSARTGGAGANVLTF
TGTGCCAGCAGCGCTCGGACAGGGGGCGCCGGGGCCAACGTCCTGACTTTC
>TRBJ2-7|-|TRBV30|few
CAWSRDTLKEQYF
TGTGCCTGGAGTAGGGACACCCTGAAAGAGCAGTACTTC
>TRBJ2-1|-|TRBV13|few
CASSSQGREQFF
TGTGCCAGCAGCTCCCAGGGGCGGGAGCAGTTCTTC
>TRBJ2-5|-|TRBV7-3|many
CASSFGSTETQYF
TGTGCCAGCAGCTTCGGGAGTACGGAGACCCAGTACTTC
>TRBJ1-1|-|TRBV5-1|-
CASSQDTNTEAFF
TGCGCCAGCAGCCAGGACACGAACACTGAAGCTTTCTTT
>TRBJ1-6|TRBD1|TRBV2|-
CASLSPGGDNSPLHF
TGTGCCAGCCTCTCCCCAGGGGGCGACAATTCACCCCTCCACTTT
>TRBJ2-3|TRBD1|TRBV5-1|-
CASSRGQGGTDTQYF
TGCGCCAGCAGCCGGGGACAGGGCGGCACAGATACGCAGTATTTT
>TRBJ2-7|-|TRBV7-2|-
CASSVGVVSYEQYF
TGTGCCAGCAGTGTTGGGGTAGTTTCCTACGAGCAGTACTTC
>TRBJ1-2|-|TRBV7-2|-
CASSFIGVLGYTF
TGTGCCAGCAGCTTCATAGGGGTTCTCGGCTACACCTTC
>TRBJ1-1|-|TRBV4-2|-
CASSLDRLGAFF
TGTGCCAGCAGCCTGGACAGACTGGGGGCTTTCTTT
>TRBJ1-2|TRBD1|TRBV30|many
CAWSVRDRYANYGYTF
TGTGCCTGGAGTGTCCGGGACAGATACGCTAACTATGGCTACACCTTC
>TRBJ2-2|-|TRBV10-3|few
CAIRDGANTGELFF
TGTGCCATCAGGGATGGGGCTAACACCGGGGAGCTGTTTTTT
>TRBJ2-7|-|TRBV4-3|-
CASSQSTGPQGSGRQYF
TGCGCCAGCAGCCAATCGACGGGTCCCCAGGGGAGCGGAAGGCAGTACTTC
>TRBJ2-1|TRBD1|TRBV27|few
CASRRTGGYYNEQFF
TGTGCCAGCAGGCGGACAGGGGGCTACTACAATGAGCAGTTCTTC
>TRBJ2-3|-|TRBV4-2|few
CASSTREKVTDTQYF
TGTGCCAGCAGCACTCGGGAGAAAGTCACAGATACGCAGTATTTT
>TRBJ2-4|-|TRBV2|-
CASSGGEGRGQPPYF
TGTGCCAGCAGTGGCGGCGAGGGGAGGGGACAGCCGCCGTACTTC
>TRBJ1-5|-|TRBV29-1|-
CSVGFGSNQPQHF
TGCAGCGTTGGGTTCGGGTCCAATCAGCCCCAGCATTTT
>TRBJ1-4|-|TRBV11-1|few
CASSASPAKEKLFF
TGTGCCAGCAGCGCCTCCCCGGCGAAAGAAAAACTGTTTTTT
>TRBJ2-7|-|TRBV18|few
CASSPPAGHDDYEQYF
TGTGCCAGCTCACCACCGGCGGGCCACGATGACTACGAGCAGTACTTC